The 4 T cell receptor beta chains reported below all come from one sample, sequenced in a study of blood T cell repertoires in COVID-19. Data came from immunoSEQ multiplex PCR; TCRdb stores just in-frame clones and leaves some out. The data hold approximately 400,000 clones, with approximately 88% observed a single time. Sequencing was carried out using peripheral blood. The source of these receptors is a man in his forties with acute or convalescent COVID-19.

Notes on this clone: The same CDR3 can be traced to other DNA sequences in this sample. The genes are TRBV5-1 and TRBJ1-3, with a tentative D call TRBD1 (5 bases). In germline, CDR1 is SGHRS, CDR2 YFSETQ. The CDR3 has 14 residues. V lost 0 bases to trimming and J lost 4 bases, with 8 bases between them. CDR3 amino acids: CASSLAGRGNTIYF. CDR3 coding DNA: TGCGCCAGCAGCTTGGCAGGGAGGGGAAACACCATATATTTT.

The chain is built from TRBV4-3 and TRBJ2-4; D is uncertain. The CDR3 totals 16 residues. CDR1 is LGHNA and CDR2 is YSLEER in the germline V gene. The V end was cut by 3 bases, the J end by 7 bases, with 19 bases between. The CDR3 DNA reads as TGCGCCAGCAGCCAGCGAGACCCCTACTACGATAACATTCAGTACTTC. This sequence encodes CASSQRDPYYDNIQYF.

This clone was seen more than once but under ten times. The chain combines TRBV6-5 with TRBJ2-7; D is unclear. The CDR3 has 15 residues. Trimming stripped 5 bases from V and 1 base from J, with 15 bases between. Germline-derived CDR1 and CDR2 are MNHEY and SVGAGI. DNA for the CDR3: TGTGCCAGCAGTCCCAACCTGCAGGTGTCCTACGAGCAGTACTTC. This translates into CASSPNLQVSYEQYF.

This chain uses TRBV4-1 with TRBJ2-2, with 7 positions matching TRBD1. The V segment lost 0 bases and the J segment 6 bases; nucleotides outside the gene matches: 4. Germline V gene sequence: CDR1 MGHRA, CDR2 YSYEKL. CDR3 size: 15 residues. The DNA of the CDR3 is TGCGCCAGCAGCCAAGACAGGGGGTTTGCCGGGGAGCTGTTTTTT. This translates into CASSQDRGFAGELFF.